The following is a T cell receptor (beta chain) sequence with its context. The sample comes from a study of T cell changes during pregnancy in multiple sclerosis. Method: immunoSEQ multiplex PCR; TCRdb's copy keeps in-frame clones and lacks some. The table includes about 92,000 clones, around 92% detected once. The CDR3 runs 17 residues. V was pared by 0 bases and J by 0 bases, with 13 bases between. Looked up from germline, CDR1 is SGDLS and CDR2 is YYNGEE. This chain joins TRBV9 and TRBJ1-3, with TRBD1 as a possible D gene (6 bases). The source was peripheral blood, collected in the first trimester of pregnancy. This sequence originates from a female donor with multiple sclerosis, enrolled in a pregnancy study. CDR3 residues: CASSVAGGRISGNTIYF. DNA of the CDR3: TGTGCCAGCAGCGTAGCGGGGGGCAGGATCTCTGGAAACACCATATATTTT.